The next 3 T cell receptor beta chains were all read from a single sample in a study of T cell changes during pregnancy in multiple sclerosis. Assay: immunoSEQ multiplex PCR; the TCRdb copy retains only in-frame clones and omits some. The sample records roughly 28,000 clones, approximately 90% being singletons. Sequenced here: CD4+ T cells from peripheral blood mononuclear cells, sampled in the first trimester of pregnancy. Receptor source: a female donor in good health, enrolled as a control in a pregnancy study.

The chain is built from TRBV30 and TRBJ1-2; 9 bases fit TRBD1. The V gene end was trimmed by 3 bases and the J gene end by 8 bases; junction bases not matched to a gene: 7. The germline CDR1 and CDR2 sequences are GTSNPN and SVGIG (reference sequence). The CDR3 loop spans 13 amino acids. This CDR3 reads CAWSPDRGRGYTF. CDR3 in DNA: TGTGCCTGGAGCCCGGACAGGGGCAGGGGCTACACCTTC.

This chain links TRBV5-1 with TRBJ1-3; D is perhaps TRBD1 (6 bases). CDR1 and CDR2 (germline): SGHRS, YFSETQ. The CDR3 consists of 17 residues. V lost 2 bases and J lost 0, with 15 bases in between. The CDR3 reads CASSLKFGQPSGNTIYF. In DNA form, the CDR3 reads TGCGCCAGCAGCTTAAAATTCGGACAGCCCTCTGGAAACACCATATATTTT.

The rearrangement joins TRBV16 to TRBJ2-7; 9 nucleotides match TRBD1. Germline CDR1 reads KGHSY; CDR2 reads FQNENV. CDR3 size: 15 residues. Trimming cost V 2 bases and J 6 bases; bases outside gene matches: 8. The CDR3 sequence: CASSQGGQGRSEQYF. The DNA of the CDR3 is TGTGCCAGCAGCCAAGGCGGACAGGGGAGGTCCGAGCAGTACTTC.